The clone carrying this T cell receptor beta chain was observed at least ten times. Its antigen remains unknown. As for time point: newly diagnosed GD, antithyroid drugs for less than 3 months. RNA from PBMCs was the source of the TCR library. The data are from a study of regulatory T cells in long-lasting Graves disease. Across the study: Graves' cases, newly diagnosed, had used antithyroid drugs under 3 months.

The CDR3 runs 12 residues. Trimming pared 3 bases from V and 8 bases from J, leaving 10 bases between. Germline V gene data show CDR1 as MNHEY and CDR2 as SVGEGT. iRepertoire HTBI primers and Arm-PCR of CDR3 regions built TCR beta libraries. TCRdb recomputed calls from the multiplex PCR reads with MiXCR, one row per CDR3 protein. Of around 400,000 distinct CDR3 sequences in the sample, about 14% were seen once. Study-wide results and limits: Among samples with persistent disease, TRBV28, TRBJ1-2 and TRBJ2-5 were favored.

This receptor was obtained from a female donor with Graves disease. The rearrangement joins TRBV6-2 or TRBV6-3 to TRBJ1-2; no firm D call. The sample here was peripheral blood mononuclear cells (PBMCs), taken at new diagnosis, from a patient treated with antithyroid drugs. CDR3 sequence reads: CASSYLEGGYTF. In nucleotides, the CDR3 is TGTGCCAGCAGTTATTTAGAAGGCGGCTACACCTTC.